This entry is about one T cell receptor beta chain. Its target is not known. The data are from a study of blood T cells in healthy people across ages. Study-wide findings and caveats: Diversity of TCR beta correlated strongly with naive T cell percentage. Roughly linear age-related decline in beta diversity appeared, significant by age 40.

Through a sample-barcoded 5' primer and a J-beta primer mix, a second PCR was run for roughly 6 to 12 cycles. Via MiXCR, TCRdb re-called the 5' RACE reads, giving one row per CDR3 protein. The sample includes 380,000 or so distinct CDR3 sequences, roughly half of them seen just once. Input material: blood. The clonotype originates from a man in his 60s in good health.

The chain's CDR3 is CASSVGEEGETQYF. The CDR3 region has the DNA TGTGCCAGCAGCGTAGGTGAAGAGGGAGAGACCCAGTACTTC. The V call is TRBV9, the J call TRBJ2-5; a possible D gene is TRBD2 (5 bases). CDR1 is SGDLS and CDR2 is YYNGEE in the germline V gene. CDR3 length: 14 residues. Between the trimmed V and J ends, which lost 0 bases and 4 bases, there was a span of 10 bases.